This TCR beta chain appears in the sequencing data of a study of cytomegalovirus exposure and HLA in healthy donors. With 60 Vbeta and 13 Jbeta primers, the PCR was carried out. Sequencing was performed with immunoSEQ multiplex PCR; in TCRdb, only in-frame clones are kept and a portion is missing. The sample includes 90,000 to 100,000 clones, 80% of them seen just once. The germline V gene has CDR1 MNHNS and CDR2 SASEGT. CDR3 length: 14 amino acids. V was cut by 5 bases and J by 0 bases, with 8 bases left in between. The V gene is TRBV6-1, the J gene TRBJ1-3, with a tentative D call TRBD1 (5 bases). Sequenced sample: PBMCs. This TCR came from a man aged 18-30 years in good health and CMV-seronegative. CDR3 in DNA: TGTGCCAGCAGTCGACAGTACTCTGGAAACACCATATATTTT. Translated: CASSRQYSGNTIYF.